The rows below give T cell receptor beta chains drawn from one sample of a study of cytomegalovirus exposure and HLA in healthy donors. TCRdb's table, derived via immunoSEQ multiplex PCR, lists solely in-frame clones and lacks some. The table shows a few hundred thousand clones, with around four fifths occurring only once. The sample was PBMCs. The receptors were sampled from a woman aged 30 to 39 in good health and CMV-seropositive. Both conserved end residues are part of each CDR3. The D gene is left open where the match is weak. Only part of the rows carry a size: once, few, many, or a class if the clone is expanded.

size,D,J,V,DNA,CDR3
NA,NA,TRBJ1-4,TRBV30,TGTGCCTGGAGTGGGTTGGGTCCTAATGAAAAACTGTTTTTT,CAWSGLGPNEKLFF
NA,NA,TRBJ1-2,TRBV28,TGTGCCAGCAGTTTCTATAGGGGCCGCTATGGCTACACCTTC,CASSFYRGRYGYTF
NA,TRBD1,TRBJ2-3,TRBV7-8,TGTGCCAGCAGCTTAAGGGGGGCAGGGGGCCTTAAGACAGATACGCAGTATTTT,CASSLRGAGGLKTDTQYF
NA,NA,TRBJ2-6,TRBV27,TGTGCCAGCAGTTTTTGGAGGTCCGGGGCCAACGTCCTGACTTTC,CASSFWRSGANVLTF
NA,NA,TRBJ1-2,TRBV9,TGTGCCAGCAGCGGGGGTAGAAAACGCTATGGCTACACCTTC,CASSGGRKRYGYTF
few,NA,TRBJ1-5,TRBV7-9,TGTGCCAGCAGCCAGGGGTCCGTAATCAGCCCCCAGCATTTT,CASSQGSVISPQHF
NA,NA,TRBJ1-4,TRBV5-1,TGCGCCAGCAGCTCCGAGGGGGGGCCTGAAAAACTGTTTTTT,CASSSEGGPEKLFF
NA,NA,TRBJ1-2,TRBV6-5,TGTGCCAGCAGCAGGAGTCCGGATGGCTACACCTTC,CASSRSPDGYTF
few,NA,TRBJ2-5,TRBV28,TGTGCCAGCAGTTTGGCTAACGGGAGAGAAGAGACCCAGTACTTC,CASSLANGREETQYF
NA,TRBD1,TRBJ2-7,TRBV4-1,TGCGCCAGCAGCCAAAGGACAGGGGGCGACTACGAGCAGTACTTC,CASSQRTGGDYEQYF
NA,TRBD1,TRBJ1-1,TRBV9,TGTGCCAGCAGCGTAGACGGGACAGGGAACACTGAAGCTTTCTTT,CASSVDGTGNTEAFF
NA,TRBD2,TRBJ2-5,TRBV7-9,TGTGCCAGCAGCCCGTTAGCGGGCAGACAAGAGACCCAGTACTTC,CASSPLAGRQETQYF
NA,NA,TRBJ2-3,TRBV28,TGTGCCAGCCAGCAGGGGCGGGACACAGATACGCAGTATTTT,CASQQGRDTDTQYF
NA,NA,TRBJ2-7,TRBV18,TGTGCCAGCTCACCTTTGACTCGCCGCTACGAGCAGTACTTC,CASSPLTRRYEQYF